This T cell receptor (delta chain) was recovered during a study of γδ T cells in repeated Plasmodium falciparum infection. Across the whole study: Malian gammadelta TCRs were studied during no-transmission periods and across acute malaria episodes. Findings and limits, study-wide: Waves of new clonotype selection appeared after repeated controlled infections in Vdelta2-negative, largely Vdelta1+, gammadelta T cells. One small rural Malian village, predominantly a single ethnic group, supplied the cohort.

In this sample, this clone turned up a few times. What it binds is unknown. The protein given by TCRdb reflects a much larger clone and differs at residue 7 from this DNA's translation, likely from a read error; the protein shown is the DNA's translation. Vgamma9/Vdelta2+ and Vdelta2-negative gammadelta T cells were flow-sorted from PBMC for bulk sequencing. V lost 2 bases and J lost 5, with 30 bases in between. Germline V lookup: CDR1 TSWWSYY, CDR2 QGS. The CDR3 is 20 residues long. Sequencing covered both gamma and delta TCR chains per sample. TCRdb re-called the multiplex PCR reads with CATT. Altogether around 49,000 delta-chain clones are present, roughly 2% being singletons, with the ten largest covering 24%.

The specimen sequenced was gamma-delta T cells from blood. This chain links TRDV1 with TRDJ1; D perhaps matches TRDD3 (8 bases). TCRdb records no J gene; here it was assigned by comparing the DNA to germline. This receptor was taken from a pool of human donors (malaria-infected and uninfected, not separated). The CDR3 region has the DNA TGTGCTCTTGGGGAAGGGAGGGCCTTCCTGGTCTGGGGGACACGAGATAAACTCATCTTT. It yields the protein CALGEGRAFLVWGTRDKLIF.